This T cell receptor (beta chain) came from a study of shared clonotypes between healthy human individuals (dated by TCRdb to the early 2020s). Background for the entire study: The cohort comprised a couple of women and three men aged 18 to 49 years. Per donor, leukapheresis produced somewhere between about 0.94 and 9 billion PBMCs. For each donor, three plates each were used for CD4 naive and CD4 memory, two plates were used for CD8 naive, and one plate was used for CD8 memory. Libraries were prepared and TCR repertoires were sequenced by different laboratories using diverse techniques, in order to increase sequencing depth and limit assay-specific biases. To estimate repertoire size and how much clonotype sharing occurs between individuals, the study deeply sequenced the blood TCR repertoires of five healthy adults.

Using the deep immunoSEQ assay, multiplex PCR amplified TCR CDR3 regions from genomic DNA. For each cell subset, the extracted genomic DNA was distributed evenly across all wells of several immunoSEQ 96-well plates, and each plate served as one replicate. Each replicate PCR for sorted subsets received around 200 ng genomic DNA, equal to some 32,000 T cell genomes. Purified libraries were quantified with a Qubit 3.0 fluorometer, sized on a Bioanalyzer 2100, and re-quantified with the KAPA Library Quantification kit. Every immunoSEQ 96-well plate was sequenced on a separate single-read 150-cycle Illumina NextSeq 550 flow cell. Per the original workflow: Because the immunoSEQ output included only junctional sequences and no quality scores, the filtering could not be the same as the filtering used for full-length reads. To assign V/J genes and CDR3, sequences were annotated against IMGT germline references using PyIR, a Python wrapper for IgBLAST v1.9. Reads were filtered out if the reads had weak V/J assignments (E-value above 1e-6), no CDR3, stop codons, out-of-frame junctions, or ambiguous translated residues. V3J clonotypes were defined as sequences sharing the same inferred V gene, J gene, and CDR3 amino acid sequence. Percentage overlap between repertoires was calculated by dividing the number of shared unique clonotypes by the size of the smaller repertoire. Richness of each repertoire was evaluated using RTK rarefaction, the Chao1 estimator, and Recon v2.1 estimates of unobserved clonotypes. Generation probabilities were computed with OLGA for all TCRbeta clonotypes obtained by the gDNA method from several donors. TCRdb took this table from immuneACCESS and kept in-frame rearrangements with V and J called. Such tables lack part of the clones; where checked against another copy, unresolved V genes explain under half of the gap, and the rest is unexplained. The V and J calls and clone size are taken from that table; D and trimming were inferred from the DNA. This sample comprises some 2 million clones, 85% to 95% of them detected only once. More than 0.1% of the sample is taken by the ten largest.

Study-wide conclusions, independent of this receptor: Even with the large sequencing depth, rarefaction of the sorted-subset datasets indicated that sequencing was incomplete. Based on pairwise subsampling, the degree of clonotype sharing among donors was expected to be affected by sequencing depth. Sampling was restricted to blood, and TCR repertoires in tissue are likely to differ from TCR repertoires in blood. Because the study included a small number of donors, the genetic and exposure-history diversity represented was limited. Clonotypes shared by all four sorted-subset donors showed higher generation probabilities than non-shared clonotypes. When four donors were compared, the shared fraction of clonotypes was approximately 5% for naive CD4, 3% to 4% for naive CD8, about 2.4% for memory CD4, and 0.35% to 0.5% for memory CD8. Larger estimated clonotype richness was generally found for naive subsets than for memory subsets.

The donors were healthy, HIV-negative adults with no recently reported acute infections or vaccinations. Only Caucasian adults living in Nashville, Tennessee, USA were represented among the donors. CD4+ T cells were enriched by magnetic negative selection, after which naive cells were positively selected on CD45RA and the negative fraction was taken as the memory subset. After blood collection by leukapheresis, PBMCs were isolated using Ficoll-Histopaque density gradient centrifugation and then cryopreserved in the vapor phase of liquid nitrogen. Analytical flow cytometry was used to check the purity and quantity of each magnetically sorted T cell population. Genomic DNA was isolated from each sorted fraction and quantified by UV absorbance on a Nanodrop 2000c. As regards this clone: Its specific antigen is unknown. The input lacks base qualities; no much larger clone sits a single base away.

In the germline V gene, CDR1 corresponds to SGHNT and CDR2 to YENEEA. For this chain, trimming is 2 bases at the V end and 3 bases at the J end, and the number of junction bases without a gene match is 4. Its CDR3 holds 15 amino acids, cysteine through phenylalanine. Solely the CDR3 DNA is kept, with 45 bases framed from the first base. The chain employs TRBV11-3 and TRBJ2-3, with 8 bases in between that match TRBD2. This clonotype was sampled from a man younger than 35 in good health. The sequenced sample was naive CD4+ T cells sorted from blood. This specimen's cell subset or site label, per the study, means: CD45RA+ positively selected. The CDR3 amino acid sequence is: CASSLKGLVTDTQYF. The sequenced DNA is TGTGCCAGCAGCTTAAAGGGACTAGTTACAGATACGCAGTATTTT.